Below, 29 T cell receptor beta chains from the same sample are listed, as sequenced in a study of metastatic and nonmetastatic thyroid tumors. Using MiXCR, TCRdb reanalyzed the PCR reads. The sample contains 30,000 to 40,000 clones, roughly 22% of which appear only once. None of the patients had undergone any treatment ahead of thyroid surgery. Sequencing was done on a sample of tumor tissue. The receptors come from a male donor with papillary thyroid cancer or a benign thyroid nodule (not recorded which). Some clones in this sample may be carry-over from other donors' samples.

This clone came up many times. A read error is possible here, since a much larger clone lies one base away. The identical CDR3 is also encoded by other nucleotide sequences in the sample. The CDR3 is CASRPGLGNEQFF. In DNA form, the CDR3 reads TGTGCCAGTAGACCGGGACTAGGAAATGAGCAGTTCTTC. The rearrangement uses TRBV7-9 and TRBJ2-1; TRBD2 matches at 8 bases. The CDR3 spans 13 residues. V was clipped by 9 bases and J by 7 bases; unmatched bases: 8. CDR1 is SEHNR, CDR2 FQNEAQ, per germline (reference sequence).

J is TRBJ1-2 and V is TRBV12-3 or TRBV12-4; a possible D gene is TRBD1 (5 bases). The CDR3 runs 14 residues. Trimming removed 6 bases at V and 2 bases at J, with 13 bases between. The CDR3 DNA is TGTGCCAGCAGAATGGGACGAAACAACTATGGCTACACCTTC. Translated: CASRMGRNNYGYTF.

Details on this clone: Germline and junction disagree at one end, which may indicate a read error. This chain uses TRBV5-4 with TRBJ1-4; possible D gene TRBD1, 6 bases. Per germline, CDR1 SGHNT and CDR2 YYREEE (reference sequence). This CDR3 comprises 15 residues. The CDR3 region is CVSSLVMGQREKLFF. As DNA, the CDR3 is TGTGTCAGCAGCTTGGTTATGGGACAACGCGAAAAACTGTTTTTT.

The V and J genes are TRBV28 and TRBJ1-5, with a weak D call TRBD1 (5 bases). The CDR3 covers 16 residues. Germline CDR1 and CDR2: MDHEN and SYDVKM. Trimming shortened V by 3 bases and J by 0 bases, and 12 bases separated the two germline ends. The CDR3 region is CASSLSGHYSNQPQHF. The CDR3 bases are TGTGCCAGCAGTTTGTCTGGACACTATAGCAATCAGCCCCAGCATTTT. The variable domain in full, completed from reference TRBV28 and TRBJ1-5, reads DVKVTQSSRYLVKRTGEKVFLECVQDMDHENMFWYRQDPGLGLRLIYFSYDVKMKEKGDIPEGYSVSREKKERFSLILESASTNQTSMYLCASSLSGHYSNQPQHFGDGTRLSIL.

This clone showed up many times. Written as DNA, the CDR3 is TGTGCCAGCTCACAAGTGGGCAGGGTCCACGAGCAGTACTTC. Protein: CASSQVGRVHEQYF. This sequence joins TRBV18 and TRBJ2-7; tentative D call: TRBD1 (5 bases). The V gene's germline CDR1 is KGHSH and CDR2 LQKENI. Trimming pared 4 bases from V and 5 bases from J, leaving 15 bases between. The CDR3 length is 14 residues.

This clone was observed many times. The chain links TRBV11-2 to TRBJ1-1; D is unclear. V was trimmed by 5 bases and J by 0 bases, leaving 16 bases between them. This CDR3 has 16 amino acids. Germline loops: CDR1 SGHAT, CDR2 FQNNGV. The CDR3 here is CASSLPPGGMNTEAFF. Written as DNA, the CDR3 is TGTGCCAGCAGCCTCCCCCCCGGAGGTATGAACACTGAAGCTTTCTTT.

This clone appeared many times. V and J are TRBV5-1 and TRBJ2-4; D may match TRBD1 or TRBD2 (5 bases each). CDR1 is SGHRS and CDR2 is YFSETQ in the germline V gene. The germline V and J ends were trimmed by 4 bases and 6 bases, with 14 bases remaining between them. The CDR3 runs to 14 residues. The CDR3 DNA is TGCGCCAGCAGCCTGACCGGGACGACAAACATTCAGTACTTC. Its translation is CASSLTGTTNIQYF.

This clone was seen repeatedly, ten times or more. The rearrangement uses TRBV20-1 and TRBJ2-2; 11 bases match TRBD2. The V segment lost 3 bases and the J segment 2 bases; nucleotides outside the gene matches: 2. The CDR3 length is 15 residues. Germline V gene lookup returns CDR1 DFQATT and CDR2 SNEGSKA (reference sequence). CDR3 DNA: TGCAGTGCTAGGGGACTAGCGGATAACACCGGGGAGCTGTTTTTT. It specifies CSARGLADNTGELFF.

In its sample, this clone was seen many times. This chain connects TRBV5-1 to TRBJ1-4; D remains ambiguous. CDR3 length equals 14 residues. Germline V lookup: CDR1 SGHRS, CDR2 YFSETQ. The V end was cut by 3 bases, the J end by 5 bases, with 11 bases between. The CDR3 is CASSYGQTNEKLFF. The CDR3 bases are TGCGCCAGCAGCTATGGGCAGACGAATGAAAAACTGTTTTTT.

In this sample, this clone is medium-sized. V is TRBV27 and J is TRBJ2-7; D is perhaps TRBD2 (5 bases). The germline V gene has CDR1 MNHEY and CDR2 SMNVEV (reference sequence). Trimming removed 5 bases from V and 3 bases from J, with 5 bases in between. The CDR3 consists of 11 residues. This CDR3 is CASSRGYEQYF. The CDR3 coding sequence is TGTGCCAGCAGTCGGGGCTACGAGCAGTACTTC.

The sample holds many counts of this clone. This sequence joins TRBV6-1 and TRBJ1-1; D is unclear. The V and J ends lost 7 bases and 5 bases respectively, with 8 bases between them. Germline CDR1 reads MNHNS; CDR2 reads SASEGT. There are 11 residues in the CDR3. In DNA, the CDR3 is TGTGCCAGCACCGGGTTTACTGAAGCTTTCTTT. This translates into CASTGFTEAFF.

In this sample, this clone turned up many times. The rearrangement joins TRBV5-6 to TRBJ1-2; D might be TRBD1 (5 bases). Trimming shortened V by 3 bases and J by 0 bases, and 15 bases separated the two germline ends. Germline values: CDR1 SGHDT, CDR2 YYEEEE. The CDR3 is 16 amino acids. As DNA, the CDR3 is TGTGCCAGCAGCTGGGTGGGAGGACAACCTAACTATGGCTACACCTTC. This encodes CASSWVGGQPNYGYTF.

This clone was found many times. V gene TRBV28 combines with J gene TRBJ1-2; D gene unclear. V was clipped by 5 bases and J by 8 bases, with 9 bases between them. Germline CDR1 is MDHEN and CDR2 is SYDVKM. CDR3 length equals 11 residues. CDR3 loop: CASSDKGGYTF. The CDR3 DNA reads as TGTGCCAGCAGTGACAAGGGAGGCTACACCTTC.

This clone has at least ten counts. The chain combines TRBV6-1 with TRBJ1-4; D gene unclear. Trimming left V 7 bases short and J 11 bases short, with 23 bases between. CDR3 length: 15 residues. The germline V gene encodes CDR1 MNHNS and CDR2 SASEGT. CDR3 coding DNA: TGTGCCAGCAACCCCAGTCCGGATCTTGTCGGCAAACTGTTTTTT. Its translation is CASNPSPDLVGKLFF.

This clone was seen repeatedly, ten times or more. The CDR3 nucleotides read TGTGCCAGCAGCGTCAGACAGGGTACCTCCTACGAGCAGTACTTC. It is translated as CASSVRQGTSYEQYF. The J gene is TRBJ2-7, the V gene TRBV7-6, with 7 positions matching TRBD1. V lost 5 bases and J lost 0; bases outside the gene matches: 7. CDR3 length: 15 amino acids. The germline gives CDR1 SGHVS, CDR2 FNYEAQ.

This chain joins TRBV6-6 and TRBJ2-2; D is perhaps TRBD1 (6 bases). The CDR3 spans 17 residues. Germline V gene sequence: CDR1 MNHNY, CDR2 SVGAGI (reference sequence). V was clipped by 11 bases and J by 4 bases, with 26 bases between them. The CDR3 nucleotides read TGTGCCGGCTCGCCCCCTGGACAGCTCGCGCCCACCGGGGAGCTGTTTTTT. Residues: CAGSPPGQLAPTGELFF.

The chain combines TRBV20-1 with TRBJ1-1; TRBD1 matches at 9 bases. Trimming removed 0 bases from V and 8 bases from J; junction bases left unmatched: 7. The CDR3 consists of 14 residues. Germline CDR1 is DFQATT and CDR2 is SNEGSKA (reference sequence). The CDR3 region has the DNA TGCAGTGCTAGAGATTTTTCGGGGACAGGGGAAGCTTTCTTT. Translating it yields CSARDFSGTGEAFF.

Judged by abundance, this clone is medium-sized. V usage is TRBV28 and J usage is TRBJ2-1; 12 positions agree with TRBD2. Germline V gene sequence: CDR1 MDHEN, CDR2 SYDVKM. The CDR3 is 18 residues long. The ends lost 8 bases at V and 5 bases at J; junction bases unmatched: 16. CDR3 residues: CASLPGLAGSLSHNEQFF. CDR3 DNA: TGTGCCAGCCTACCTGGACTAGCGGGGTCACTATCTCACAATGAGCAGTTCTTC.

The table lists this clone with a few counts. The chain uses TRBV6-1 and TRBJ2-5; D may be TRBD1 or TRBD2 (5 bases each). V dropped 1 base and J dropped 2 bases, with 20 bases sitting between them. Per the germline V gene, CDR1 is MNHNS and CDR2 is SASEGT. The CDR3 has 18 residues. CDR3 bases: TGTGCCAGCAGTGAAGGGTTGTCAGCTGGAGGACAACAAGAGACCCAGTACTTC. This translates into CASSEGLSAGGQQETQYF.

This clone appeared many times. Possible read error: a much larger clone is one base away. Other DNA sequences within the sample encode an identical CDR3. V usage is TRBV3-1 and J usage is TRBJ2-3; maybe TRBD1 (5 bases). The V end was cut by 4 bases, the J end by 1 base, with 9 bases between. Germline CDR1 and CDR2: LGHDT and YNNKEL (reference sequence). This CDR3 region has 14 residues. The CDR3 DNA follows: TGTGCCAGCAGCCCGCTCAGGGGCACAGATACGCAGTATTTT. Translation: CASSPLRGTDTQYF.

This clone was observed a handful of times. The genes are TRBV15 and TRBJ2-3, with 8 bases identical to TRBD2. CDR3 length: 15 amino acids. V shed 3 bases and J 1 base; nucleotides not matched to a gene: 3. Germline CDR1 reads LNHNV; CDR2 reads YYDKDF (reference sequence). In DNA, the CDR3 is TGTGCCACCAGCAGCCTTAGCGGGGGCACAGATACGCAGTATTTT. Its protein product is CATSSLSGGTDTQYF.

The chain carries TRBV7-9 and TRBJ1-6; D not resolved. With 8 bases removed from V and 9 bases from J, the gap between germline ends came to 11 bases. This CDR3 is 12 amino acids long. The germline gives CDR1 SEHNR, CDR2 FQNEAQ (reference sequence). For the CDR3, the DNA is TGTGCCAGCCAAATTCAGAGTTCACCCCTCCACTTT. This sequence encodes CASQIQSSPLHF. The variable domain in full, completed from reference TRBV7-9 and TRBJ1-6, reads DTGVSQNPRHKITKRGQNVTFRCDPISEHNRLYWYRQTLGQGPEFLTYFQNEAQLEKSRLLSDRFSAERPKGSFSTLEIQRTEQGDSAMYLCASQIQSSPLHFGNGTRLTVT.

The V gene is TRBV14, the J gene TRBJ2-2; 8 nucleotides align to TRBD1. The CDR3 consists of 16 residues. V gave up 4 bases and J gave up 9 bases; unmatched junction bases: 13. Per the germline V gene, CDR1 is SGHDN and CDR2 is FVKESK. Here the CDR3 DNA reads TGTGCCAGCAGCCGCCTTAGGACAGGGCTGGACAGGGAGCTGTTTTTT. Protein sequence: CASSRLRTGLDRELFF.

Relative to its sample, this clone is medium-sized (0.01 to 0.1%). The genes are TRBV5-1 and TRBJ2-2; D not resolved. The CDR3 length is 12 residues. Per germline, CDR1 SGHRS and CDR2 YFSETQ. Deletions cut 4 bases from V and 1 base from J, with 2 bases between. The CDR3 region has the DNA TGCGCCAGCAGCGGGAACACCGGGGAGCTGTTTTTT. This sequence encodes CASSGNTGELFF.

In this sample, this clone turned up many times. This chain joins TRBV28 and TRBJ2-5; TRBD2 matches at 7 bases. There are 15 residues in the CDR3. Per the germline V gene, CDR1 is MDHEN and CDR2 is SYDVKM. V lost 0 bases and J lost 2; bases outside the gene matches: 3. CDR3 coding DNA: TGTGCCAGCAGTTTATGGGCTAGCGGACAAGAGACCCAGTACTTC. Translating it yields CASSLWASGQETQYF.

The chain carries TRBV20-1 and TRBJ1-1, with TRBD1 as a possible D gene (5 bases). Germline CDR1 reads DFQATT; CDR2 reads SNEGSKA (reference sequence). This CDR3 region has 17 residues. Trimming stripped 3 bases from V and 2 bases from J, with 22 bases between. This CDR3 is CSASSRRDAGYNTEAFF. CDR3 sequence (DNA): TGCAGTGCTAGCTCCCGCAGGGACGCCGGCTACAACACTGAAGCTTTCTTT.

This clone has ten or more counts. V is TRBV30 and J is TRBJ1-6; no firm D call. This CDR3 has 13 residues. CDR1 and CDR2 (germline): GTSNPN, SVGIG (reference sequence). Trimming pared 4 bases from V and 9 bases from J, leaving 13 bases between. The DNA of the CDR3 is TGTGCCTGGAAACGGGTCGTGGGTTCACCCCTCCACTTT. Protein sequence: CAWKRVVGSPLHF.

The rearrangement links TRBV6-5 to TRBJ1-5; D is unresolved. Germline V gene data show CDR1 as MNHEY and CDR2 as SVGAGI. Trimming removed 6 bases at V and 8 bases at J, with 8 bases between. The CDR3 has 11 residues. The CDR3 sequence is CASSHGEPQHF. The CDR3 coding sequence is TGTGCCAGCAGCCATGGGGAGCCCCAGCATTTT.

This clone occurred a few times. This chain connects TRBV2 to TRBJ2-7, with 7 bases identical to TRBD1. The CDR3 runs to 13 residues. After removal of 4 bases from V and 3 bases from J, the junction contained 3 bases not matched to a gene. Germline lookup yields CDR1 SNHLY and CDR2 FYNNEI. The CDR3 region is CASSATGRYEQYV. DNA of the CDR3: TGTGCCAGCAGTGCGACAGGGCGCTACGAGCAGTACGTC.